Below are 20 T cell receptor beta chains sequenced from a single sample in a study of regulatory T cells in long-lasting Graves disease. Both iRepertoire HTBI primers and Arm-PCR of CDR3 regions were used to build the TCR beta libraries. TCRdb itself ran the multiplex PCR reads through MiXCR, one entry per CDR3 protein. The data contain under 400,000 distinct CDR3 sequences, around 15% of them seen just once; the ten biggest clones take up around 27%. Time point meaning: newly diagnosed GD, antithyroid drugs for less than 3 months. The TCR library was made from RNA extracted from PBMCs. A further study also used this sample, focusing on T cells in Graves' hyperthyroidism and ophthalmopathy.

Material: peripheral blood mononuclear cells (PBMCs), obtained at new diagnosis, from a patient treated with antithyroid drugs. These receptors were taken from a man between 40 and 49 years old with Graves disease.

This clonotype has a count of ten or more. CDR3 DNA: TGCGCCAGCAGCCTTGACACCCACAATCAGCCCCAGCATTTT. Amino acid sequence: CASSLDTHNQPQHF. The chain is built from TRBV5-1 and TRBJ1-5; D gene ambiguous. The germline V gene encodes CDR1 SGHRS and CDR2 YFSETQ. The V end lost 4 bases, the J end lost 3 bases, and 11 bases lay between the germline ends. The CDR3 is made up of 14 amino acids.

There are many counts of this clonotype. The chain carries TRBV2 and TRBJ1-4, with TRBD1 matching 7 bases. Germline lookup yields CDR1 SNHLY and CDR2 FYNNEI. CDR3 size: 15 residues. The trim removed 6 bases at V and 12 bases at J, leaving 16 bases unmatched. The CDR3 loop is CASRKGGSQLGELFF. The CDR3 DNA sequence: TGTGCCAGCAGGAAAGGGGGCAGCCAGCTTGGCGAACTGTTTTTT.

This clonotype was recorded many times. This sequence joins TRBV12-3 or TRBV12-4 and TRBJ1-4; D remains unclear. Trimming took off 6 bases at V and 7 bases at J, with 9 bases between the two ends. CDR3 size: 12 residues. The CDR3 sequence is CASSFMGEKLFF. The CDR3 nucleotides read TGTGCCAGCAGCTTTATGGGTGAAAAACTGTTTTTT.

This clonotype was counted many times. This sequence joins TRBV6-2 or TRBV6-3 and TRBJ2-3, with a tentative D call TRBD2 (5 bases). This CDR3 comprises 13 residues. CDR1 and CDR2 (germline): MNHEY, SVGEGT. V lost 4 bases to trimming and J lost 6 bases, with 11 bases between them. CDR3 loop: CASSLALADTQYF. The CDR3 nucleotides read TGTGCCAGCAGTTTGGCTTTAGCGGATACGCAGTATTTT.

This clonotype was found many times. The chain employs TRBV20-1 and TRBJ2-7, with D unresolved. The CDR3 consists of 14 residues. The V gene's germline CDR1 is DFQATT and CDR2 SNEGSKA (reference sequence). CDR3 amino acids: CSLPSRMRLSEQYF. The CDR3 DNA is TGCAGCCTGCCATCGAGGATGCGTCTGAGCGAGCAGTACTTC.

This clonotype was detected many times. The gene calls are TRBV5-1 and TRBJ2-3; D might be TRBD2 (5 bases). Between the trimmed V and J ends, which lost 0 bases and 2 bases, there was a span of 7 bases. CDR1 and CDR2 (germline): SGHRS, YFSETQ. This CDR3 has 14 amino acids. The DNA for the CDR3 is TGCGCCAGCAGCTTGGAACGGGACACAGATACGCAGTATTTT. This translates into CASSLERDTDTQYF.

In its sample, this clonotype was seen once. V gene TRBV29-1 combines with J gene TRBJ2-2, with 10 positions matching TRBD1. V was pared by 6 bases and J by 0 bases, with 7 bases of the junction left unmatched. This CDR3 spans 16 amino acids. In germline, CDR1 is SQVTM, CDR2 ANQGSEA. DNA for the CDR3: TGCAGCGTACCCCGGGACAGGGGTTCGAACACCGGGGAGCTGTTTTTT. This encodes CSVPRDRGSNTGELFF.

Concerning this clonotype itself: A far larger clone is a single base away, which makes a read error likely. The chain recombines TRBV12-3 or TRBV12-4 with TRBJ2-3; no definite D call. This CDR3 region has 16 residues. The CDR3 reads CASSYPDPMIADKQYF. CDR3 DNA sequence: TGTGCCAGCAGTTACCCGGACCCGATGATCGCAGATAAGCAGTATTTT.

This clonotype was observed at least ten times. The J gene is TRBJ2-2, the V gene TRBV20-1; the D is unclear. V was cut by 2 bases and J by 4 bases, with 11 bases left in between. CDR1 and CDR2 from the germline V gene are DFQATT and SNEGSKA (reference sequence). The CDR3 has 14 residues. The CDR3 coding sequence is TGCAGTGCTAGACCCCCGTCGATCACCGGGGAGCTGTTTTTT. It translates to CSARPPSITGELFF.

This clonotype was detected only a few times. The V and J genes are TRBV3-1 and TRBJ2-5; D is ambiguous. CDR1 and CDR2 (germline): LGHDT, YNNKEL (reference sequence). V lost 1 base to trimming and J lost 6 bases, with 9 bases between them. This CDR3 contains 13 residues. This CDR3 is CASSQVTGQTQYF. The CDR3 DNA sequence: TGTGCCAGCAGCCAAGTGACGGGTCAGACCCAGTACTTC.

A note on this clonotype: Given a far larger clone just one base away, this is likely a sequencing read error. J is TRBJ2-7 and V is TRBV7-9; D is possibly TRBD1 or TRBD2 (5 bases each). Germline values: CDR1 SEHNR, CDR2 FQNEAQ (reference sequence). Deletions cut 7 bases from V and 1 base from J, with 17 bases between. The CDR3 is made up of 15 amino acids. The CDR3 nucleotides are TGTGCCAGCACCACACCCGGGGACGGATCCTACGAGCAGTACTTC. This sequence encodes CASTTPGDGSYEQYF.

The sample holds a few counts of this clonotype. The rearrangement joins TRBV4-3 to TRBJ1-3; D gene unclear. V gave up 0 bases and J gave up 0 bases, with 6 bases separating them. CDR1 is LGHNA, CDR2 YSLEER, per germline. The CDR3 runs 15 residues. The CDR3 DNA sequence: TGCGCCAGCAGCCAAGATCCCTTCTCTGGAAACACCATATATTTT. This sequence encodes CASSQDPFSGNTIYF.

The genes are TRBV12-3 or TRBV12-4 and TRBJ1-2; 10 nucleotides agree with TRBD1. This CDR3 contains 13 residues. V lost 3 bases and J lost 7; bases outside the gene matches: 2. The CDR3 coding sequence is TGTGCCAGCAGTTTTTGGACAGGGGGTGGCTACACCTTC. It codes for CASSFWTGGGYTF.

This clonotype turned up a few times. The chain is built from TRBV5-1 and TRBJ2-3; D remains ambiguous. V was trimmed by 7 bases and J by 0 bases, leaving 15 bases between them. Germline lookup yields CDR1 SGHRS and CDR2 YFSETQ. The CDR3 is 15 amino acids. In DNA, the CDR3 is TGCGCCAGCGCAACCGGCGAACCTAGCACAGATACGCAGTATTTT. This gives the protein CASATGEPSTDTQYF.

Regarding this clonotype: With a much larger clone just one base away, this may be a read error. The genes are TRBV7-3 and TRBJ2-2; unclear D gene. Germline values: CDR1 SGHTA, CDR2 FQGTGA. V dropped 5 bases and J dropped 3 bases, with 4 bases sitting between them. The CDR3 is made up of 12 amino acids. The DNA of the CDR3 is TGTGCCAGCAGCACAGACACCGGGGAGCTGTTTTTT. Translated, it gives CASSTDTGELFF.

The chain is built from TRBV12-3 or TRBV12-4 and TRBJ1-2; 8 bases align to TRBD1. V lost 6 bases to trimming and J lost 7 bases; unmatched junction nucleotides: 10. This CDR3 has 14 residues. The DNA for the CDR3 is TGTGCCAGCAGCTGGGGAGGACAGGGCCTTGGCTACACCTTC. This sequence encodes CASSWGGQGLGYTF.

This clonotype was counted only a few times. The CDR3 coding sequence is TGTGCCAGCAGTTATAGCCCCCTGTTCCAAGAGACCCAGTACTTC. Protein: CASSYSPLFQETQYF. This chain uses TRBV6-2 or TRBV6-3 with TRBJ2-5; no clear D. This CDR3 has 15 residues. Deletions cut 3 bases from V and 1 base from J, with 12 bases between. Per germline, CDR1 MNHEY and CDR2 SVGEGT.

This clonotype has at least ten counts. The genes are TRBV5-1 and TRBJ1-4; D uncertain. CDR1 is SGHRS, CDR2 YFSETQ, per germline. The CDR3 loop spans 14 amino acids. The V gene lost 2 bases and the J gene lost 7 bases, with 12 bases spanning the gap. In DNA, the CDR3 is TGCGCCAGCAGCTTCGGTGAGCCGGCTGAAAAACTGTTTTTT. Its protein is CASSFGEPAEKLFF.

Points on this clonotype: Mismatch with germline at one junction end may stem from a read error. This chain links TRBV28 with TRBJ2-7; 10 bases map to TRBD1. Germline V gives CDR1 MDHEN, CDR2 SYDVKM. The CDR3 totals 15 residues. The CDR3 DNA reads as TGTGTCAGCAGTTTGGGGGGGACAGGGGCGGTGGAGCAGTACTTC. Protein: CVSSLGGTGAVEQYF.

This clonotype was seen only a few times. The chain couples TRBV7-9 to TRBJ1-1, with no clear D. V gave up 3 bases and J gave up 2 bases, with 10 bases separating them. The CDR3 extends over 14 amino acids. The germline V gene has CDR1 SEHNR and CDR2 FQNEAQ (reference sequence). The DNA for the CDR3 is TGTGCCAGCAGCTTCTCCACCCCCAACACTGAAGCTTTCTTT. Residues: CASSFSTPNTEAFF. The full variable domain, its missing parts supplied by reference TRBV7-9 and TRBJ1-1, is DTGVSQNPRHKITKRGQNVTFRCDPISEHNRLYWYRQTLGQGPEFLTYFQNEAQLEKSRLLSDRFSAERPKGSFSTLEIQRTEQGDSAMYLCASSFSTPNTEAFFGQGTRLTVV.